This TCR beta chain was sequenced during a study of blood T cell repertoires in COVID-19. The CDR3 consists of 17 residues. The ends lost 4 bases at V and 7 bases at J; junction bases unmatched: 14. The germline V gene encodes CDR1 SGHKS and CDR2 YYEKEE (reference sequence). The protocol was immunoSEQ multiplex PCR, while the TCRdb copy is restricted to in-frame clones and leaves out a portion. The table includes a few hundred thousand clones, 88% detected once. This sequence was found in a woman in her forties or fifties who had recovered from COVID-19. Sequencing input: PBMCs or T cells enriched from blood (not recorded which). The chain recombines TRBV5-5 with TRBJ1-6; 7 bases match TRBD1. The CDR3 DNA reads as TGTGCCAGCAGCATTCAGACGACAGGGTTAACAAATTCACCCCTCCACTTT. This codes for CASSIQTTGLTNSPLHF.